One sample yielded the 13 T cell receptor beta chains listed below, sequenced in a study of blood T cell repertoires in COVID-19. Produced via immunoSEQ multiplex PCR; TCRdb's table is partial and in-frame only. In the table there are roughly 170,000 clones, about 87% of which are singletons. The sequencing sample was made of peripheral blood. All receptors come from a woman between 18 and 29 years old who had recovered from COVID-19.

The rearrangement links TRBV9 to TRBJ1-5; 7 bases agree with TRBD1. Looked up from germline, CDR1 is SGDLS and CDR2 is YYNGEE. The length of the CDR3 is 15 residues. The trim removed 4 bases at V and 3 bases at J, leaving 7 bases unmatched. CDR3 coding DNA: TGTGCCAGCAGCCAGACAGGGATTGTCAATCAGCCCCAGCATTTT. Protein sequence: CASSQTGIVNQPQHF.

This rearrangement joins TRBV24-1 to TRBJ2-2; weak D call: TRBD1 (6 bases). Germline V lookup: CDR1 KGHDR, CDR2 SFDVKD. V was pared by 0 bases and J by 0 bases, with 7 bases between. The CDR3 is made up of 16 amino acids. The CDR3 DNA reads TGTGCCACCAGTGATTTGAGACAGGCGAACACCGGGGAGCTGTTTTTT. It translates to CATSDLRQANTGELFF.

This clone was counted only a few times. V gene TRBV18 combines with J gene TRBJ2-1, with 12 positions matching TRBD2. Germline-derived CDR1 and CDR2 are KGHSH and LQKENI. With V trimmed by 4 bases and J by 4 bases, 5 bases remained unmatched. The CDR3 runs to 16 residues. The CDR3 reads CASSLTSGSVYNEQFF. The CDR3 DNA follows: TGTGCCAGCTCACTGACTAGCGGGAGCGTATACAATGAGCAGTTCTTC. The whole variable domain, remainder taken from reference TRBV18 and TRBJ2-1, is NAGVMQNPRHLVRRRGQEARLRCSPMKGHSHVYWYRQLPEEGLKFMVYLQKENIIDESGMPKERFSAEFPKEGPSILRIQQVVRGDSAAYFCASSLTSGSVYNEQFFGPGTRLTVL.

This chain connects TRBV7-2 to TRBJ2-7, with D unresolved. V was cut by 1 base and J by 4 bases, with 8 bases left in between. The length of the CDR3 is 13 residues. Germline V lookup: CDR1 SGHTA, CDR2 FQGNSA. CDR3 sequence (DNA): TGTGCCAGCAGCTTAGGTCGTCTATACGAGCAGTACTTC. Encoded protein: CASSLGRLYEQYF.

The chain uses TRBV19 and TRBJ2-1; TRBD2 matches at 7 bases. This CDR3 contains 11 residues. Germline V gives CDR1 LNHDA, CDR2 SQIVND (reference sequence). V lost 5 bases and J lost 9; bases outside the gene matches: 1. The CDR3 sequence: CASSLAGEQFF. The CDR3 nucleotides read TGTGCCAGTAGTTTAGCGGGTGAGCAGTTCTTC.

CDR3 sequence: CASGLVLQRTSGSPGDEQFF. The DNA for the CDR3 is TGTGCTAGTGGTTTGGTACTCCAAAGGACTAGCGGGAGTCCGGGGGATGAGCAGTTCTTC. This chain links TRBV12-5 with TRBJ2-1; 13 bases fit TRBD2. Losses at the gene ends were 0 bases for V and 8 bases for J; bases not matched to a gene: 16. The germline gives CDR1 LGHNT, CDR2 FRNRAP. The CDR3 runs 20 residues. Variable domain in full (rest from reference TRBV12-5 and TRBJ2-1): DARVTQTPRHKVTEMGQEVTMRCQPILGHNTVFWYRQTMMQGLELLAYFRNRAPLDDSGMPKDRFSAEMPDATLATLKIQPSEPRDSAVYFCASGLVLQRTSGSPGDEQFFGPGTRLTVL.

The chain links TRBV6-2 or TRBV6-3 to TRBJ2-4, with D tentatively TRBD2 (7 bases). The germline V and J ends were trimmed by 4 bases and 6 bases, with 16 bases remaining between them. Germline-derived CDR1 and CDR2 are MNHEY and SVGEGT. There are 15 residues in the CDR3. In DNA form, the CDR3 reads TGTGCCAGCAGTTCCCGAAACAGGGAGGGAAACATTCAGTACTTC. Its protein product is CASSSRNREGNIQYF.

The chain links TRBV18 to TRBJ2-1; 9 bases agree with TRBD1. Per germline, CDR1 KGHSH and CDR2 LQKENI. This CDR3 has 16 amino acids. V was pared by 0 bases and J by 3 bases, with 3 bases of the junction left unmatched. This CDR3 is CASSPPWTGVYNEQFF. The CDR3, as DNA: TGTGCCAGCTCACCACCGTGGACAGGGGTCTACAATGAGCAGTTCTTC.

The chain uses TRBV10-3 and TRBJ2-1, with 7 bases matching TRBD2. The germline V gene has CDR1 ENHRY and CDR2 SYGVKD. V lost 10 bases and J lost 10; bases outside the gene matches: 19. This CDR3 comprises 15 residues. CDR3 nucleotides: TGTGCCACCGGGGGGTTAGTGGACGTACGACACGAGCAGTTCTTC. As protein: CATGGLVDVRHEQFF.

CDR3 coding DNA: TGTGCCACCGGAGGGGATAGCGGGGGTGGGACAGATACGCAGTATTTT. Its translation: CATGGDSGGGTDTQYF. The V gene is TRBV24-1, the J gene TRBJ2-3; 9 bases line up with TRBD2. The germline V gene encodes CDR1 KGHDR and CDR2 SFDVKD. Trimming cost V 9 bases and J 3 bases; bases outside gene matches: 12. The CDR3 loop spans 16 amino acids.

The chain is built from TRBV18 and TRBJ1-4; D is unclear. The V and J ends lost 3 bases and 4 bases respectively, with 6 bases between them. Germline CDR1 reads KGHSH; CDR2 reads LQKENI. There are 13 residues in the CDR3. The DNA for the CDR3 is TGTGCCAGCTCACCGGGGAGTAATGAAAAACTGTTTTTT. It yields the protein CASSPGSNEKLFF.

V and J are TRBV7-3 and TRBJ1-1; D gene uncertain. Germline V gene data show CDR1 as SGHTA and CDR2 as FQGTGA. V lost 4 bases and J 8 bases, leaving 17 bases between the germline ends. The CDR3 contains 14 residues. The CDR3 reads CASSSGSPLREAFF. The CDR3 bases are TGTGCCAGCAGCTCCGGTTCCCCTCTACGAGAAGCTTTCTTT.

The chain links TRBV9 to TRBJ2-7, with 8 bases that match TRBD1. Germline CDR1 reads SGDLS; CDR2 reads YYNGEE. The CDR3 has 18 amino acids. With 3 bases clipped from V and 0 bases from J, the junction kept 14 bases outside the gene matches. The CDR3 loop is CASSDSYPGQASSYEQYF. DNA of the CDR3: TGTGCCAGCAGCGATTCATACCCGGGACAGGCTAGCTCCTACGAGCAGTACTTC.